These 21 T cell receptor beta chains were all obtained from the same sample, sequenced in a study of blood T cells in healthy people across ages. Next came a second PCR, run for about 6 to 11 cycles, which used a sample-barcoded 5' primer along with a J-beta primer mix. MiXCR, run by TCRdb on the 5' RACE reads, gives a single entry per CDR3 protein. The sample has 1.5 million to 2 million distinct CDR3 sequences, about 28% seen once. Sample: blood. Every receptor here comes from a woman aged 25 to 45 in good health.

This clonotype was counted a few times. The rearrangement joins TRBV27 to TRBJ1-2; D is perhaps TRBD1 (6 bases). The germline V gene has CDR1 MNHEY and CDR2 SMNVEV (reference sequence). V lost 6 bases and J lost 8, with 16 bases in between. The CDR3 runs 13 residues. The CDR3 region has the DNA TGTGCCAGCAGGGGGGCCTGGGCTGGCGGCTACACCTTC. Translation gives CASRGAWAGGYTF.

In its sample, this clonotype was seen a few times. The CDR3 here is CSARETGAGNTIYF. In DNA form, the CDR3 reads TGCAGTGCTAGAGAAACAGGGGCTGGAAACACCATATATTTT. This sequence joins TRBV20-1 and TRBJ1-3, with 7 positions matching TRBD1. Trimming took 0 bases from V and 2 from J; bases not matched to a gene: 1. This CDR3 region has 14 residues. Germline V gene lookup returns CDR1 DFQATT and CDR2 SNEGSKA (reference sequence).

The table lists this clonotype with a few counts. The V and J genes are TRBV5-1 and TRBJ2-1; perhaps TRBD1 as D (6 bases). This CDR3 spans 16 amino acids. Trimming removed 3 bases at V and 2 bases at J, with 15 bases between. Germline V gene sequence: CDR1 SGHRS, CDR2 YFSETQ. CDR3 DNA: TGCGCCAGCAGCTCGACGTCAGGGGTAACCTACAATGAGCAGTTCTTC. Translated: CASSSTSGVTYNEQFF. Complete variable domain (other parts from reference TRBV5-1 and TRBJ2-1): KAGVTQTPRYLIKTRGQQVTLSCSPISGHRSVSWYQQTPGQGLQFLFEYFSETQRNKGNFPGRFSGRQFSNSRSEMNVSTLELGDSALYLCASSSTSGVTYNEQFFGPGTRLTVL.

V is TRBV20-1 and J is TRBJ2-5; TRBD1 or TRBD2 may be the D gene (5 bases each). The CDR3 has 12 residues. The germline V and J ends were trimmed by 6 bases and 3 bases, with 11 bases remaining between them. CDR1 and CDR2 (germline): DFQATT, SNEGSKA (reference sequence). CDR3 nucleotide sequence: TGCAGTGCCTTGGGGCGGGAAGAGACCCAGTACTTC. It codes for CSALGREETQYF.

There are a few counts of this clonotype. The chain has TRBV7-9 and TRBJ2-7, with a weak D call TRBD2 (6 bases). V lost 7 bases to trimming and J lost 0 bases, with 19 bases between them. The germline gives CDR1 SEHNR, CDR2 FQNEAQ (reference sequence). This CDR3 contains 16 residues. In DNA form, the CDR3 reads TGTGCCAGCACCATGGAGGGTCCCGGCGGCTCCTACGAGCAGTACTTC. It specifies CASTMEGPGGSYEQYF.

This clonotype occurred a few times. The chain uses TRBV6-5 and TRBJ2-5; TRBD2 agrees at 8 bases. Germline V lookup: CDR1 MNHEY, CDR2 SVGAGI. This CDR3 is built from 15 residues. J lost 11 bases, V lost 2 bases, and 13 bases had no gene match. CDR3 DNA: TGTGCCAGCAGTTACGCGGGAGGCTTTTCAGGGGAGCAGTACTTC. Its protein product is CASSYAGGFSGEQYF.

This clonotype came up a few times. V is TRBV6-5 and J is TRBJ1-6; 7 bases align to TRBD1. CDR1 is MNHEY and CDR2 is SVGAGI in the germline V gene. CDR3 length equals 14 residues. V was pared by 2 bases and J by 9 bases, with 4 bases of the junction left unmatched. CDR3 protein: CASSYGTVGSPLHF. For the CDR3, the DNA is TGTGCCAGCAGTTACGGGACAGTCGGTTCACCCCTCCACTTT.

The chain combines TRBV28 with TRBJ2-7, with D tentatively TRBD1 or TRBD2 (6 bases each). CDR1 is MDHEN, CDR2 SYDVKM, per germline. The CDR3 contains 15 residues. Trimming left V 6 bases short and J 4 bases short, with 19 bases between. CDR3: CASRRGTRGGYEQYF. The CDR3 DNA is TGTGCCAGCAGACGGGGGACAAGGGGCGGATACGAGCAGTACTTC.

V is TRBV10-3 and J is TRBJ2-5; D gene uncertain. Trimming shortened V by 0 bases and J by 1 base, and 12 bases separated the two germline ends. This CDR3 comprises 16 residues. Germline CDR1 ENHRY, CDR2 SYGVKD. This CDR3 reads CAISESFRDFQETQYF. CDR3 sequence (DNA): TGTGCCATCAGTGAGTCATTTCGAGATTTCCAAGAGACCCAGTACTTC.

The CDR3 bases are TGCAGTGCCGGGCCCGGGGGCCGTCGCACCGGGGAGCTGTTTTTT. This codes for CSAGPGGRRTGELFF. This chain links TRBV20-1 with TRBJ2-2; D tentatively reads TRBD1 or TRBD2 (6 bases each). CDR3 length: 15 residues. Trimming removed 6 bases from V and 4 bases from J, with 18 bases in between. Germline CDR1 and CDR2: DFQATT and SNEGSKA (reference sequence).

The CDR3, as DNA: TGTGCCAGCAGTACCCCCCGGACTAGCAGAGGGACCCAGTACTTC. It encodes CASSTPRTSRGTQYF. The chain has TRBV6-6 and TRBJ2-5, with 8 bases aligning to TRBD2. Trimming removed 5 bases from V and 7 bases from J; junction bases left unmatched: 12. Germline CDR1 MNHNY, CDR2 SVGAGI (reference sequence). The CDR3 is 15 amino acids.

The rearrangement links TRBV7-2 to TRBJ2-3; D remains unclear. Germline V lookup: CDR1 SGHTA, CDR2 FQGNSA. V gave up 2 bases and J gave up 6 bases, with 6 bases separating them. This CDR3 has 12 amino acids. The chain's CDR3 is CTSSLQGDTQYF. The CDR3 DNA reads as TGTACCAGCAGCTTACAAGGTGATACGCAGTATTTT. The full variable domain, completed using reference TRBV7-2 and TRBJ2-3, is GAGVSQSPSNKVTEKGKDVELRCDPISGHTALYWYRQSLGQGLEFLIYFQGNSAPDKSGLPSDRFSAERTGGSVSTLTIQRTQQEDSAVYLCTSSLQGDTQYFGPGTRLTVL.

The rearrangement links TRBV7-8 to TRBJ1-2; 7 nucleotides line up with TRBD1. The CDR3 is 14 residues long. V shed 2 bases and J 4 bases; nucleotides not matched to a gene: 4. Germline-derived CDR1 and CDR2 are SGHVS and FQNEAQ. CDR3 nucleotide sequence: TGTGCCAGCAGCTTACTCGACAGGGCCTATGGCTACACCTTC. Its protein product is CASSLLDRAYGYTF.

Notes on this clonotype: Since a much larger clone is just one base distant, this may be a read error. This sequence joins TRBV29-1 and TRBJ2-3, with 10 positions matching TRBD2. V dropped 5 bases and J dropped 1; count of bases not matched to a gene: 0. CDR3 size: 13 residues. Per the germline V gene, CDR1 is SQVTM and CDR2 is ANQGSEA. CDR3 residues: CSVTSGGTDTQYF. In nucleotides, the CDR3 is TGCAGCGTTACTAGCGGGGGCACAGATACGCAGTATTTT.

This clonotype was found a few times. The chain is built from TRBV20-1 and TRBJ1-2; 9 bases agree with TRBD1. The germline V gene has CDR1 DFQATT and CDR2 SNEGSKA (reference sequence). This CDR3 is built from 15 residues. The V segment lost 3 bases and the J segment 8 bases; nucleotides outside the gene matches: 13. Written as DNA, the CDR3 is TGCAGTGCTAGTCTCCCGTCCGGGACAGGGTACGGCTACACCTTC. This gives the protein CSASLPSGTGYGYTF.

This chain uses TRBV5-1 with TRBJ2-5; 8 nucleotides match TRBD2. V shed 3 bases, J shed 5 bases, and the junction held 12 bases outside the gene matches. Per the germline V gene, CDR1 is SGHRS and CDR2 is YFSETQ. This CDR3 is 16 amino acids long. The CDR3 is CASSSQGAGEGETQYF. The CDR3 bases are TGCGCCAGCAGCTCCCAAGGAGCGGGGGAGGGGGAGACCCAGTACTTC.

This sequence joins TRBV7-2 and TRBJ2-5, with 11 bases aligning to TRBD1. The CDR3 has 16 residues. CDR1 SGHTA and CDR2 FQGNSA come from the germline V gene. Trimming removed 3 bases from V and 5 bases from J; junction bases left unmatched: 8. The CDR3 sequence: CASSFGWDRGFETQYF. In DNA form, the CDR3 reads TGTGCCAGCAGCTTTGGATGGGACAGGGGGTTTGAGACCCAGTACTTC. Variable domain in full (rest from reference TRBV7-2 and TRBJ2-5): GAGVSQSPSNKVTEKGKDVELRCDPISGHTALYWYRQSLGQGLEFLIYFQGNSAPDKSGLPSDRFSAERTGGSVSTLTIQRTQQEDSAVYLCASSFGWDRGFETQYFGPGTRLLVL.

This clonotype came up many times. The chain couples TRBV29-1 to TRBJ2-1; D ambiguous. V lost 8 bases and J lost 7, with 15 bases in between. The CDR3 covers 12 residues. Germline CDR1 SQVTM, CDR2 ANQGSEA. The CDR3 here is CSPDGPKNEQFF. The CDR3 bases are TGCAGCCCCGATGGTCCGAAAAATGAGCAGTTCTTC.

In DNA form, the CDR3 reads TGTGCCAGCAGCCTGGGACACTGGCAAGAGACCCAGTACTTC. Its translation is CASSLGHWQETQYF. The rearrangement links TRBV12-3 or TRBV12-4 to TRBJ2-5, with D tentatively TRBD1 (6 bases). Trimming stripped 6 bases from V and 2 bases from J, with 13 bases between. The CDR3 totals 14 residues.

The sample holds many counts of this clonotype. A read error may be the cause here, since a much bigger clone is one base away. The CDR3 sequence is CSVGDDPRGMQYF. The CDR3, as DNA: TGCAGCGTTGGAGATGACCCTCGGGGCATGCAGTACTTC. The genes are TRBV29-1 and TRBJ2-7, with D perhaps being TRBD1 or TRBD2 (5 bases each). This CDR3 contains 13 residues. Trimming stripped 4 bases from V and 9 bases from J, with 19 bases between. Germline CDR1 and CDR2: SQVTM and ANQGSEA.

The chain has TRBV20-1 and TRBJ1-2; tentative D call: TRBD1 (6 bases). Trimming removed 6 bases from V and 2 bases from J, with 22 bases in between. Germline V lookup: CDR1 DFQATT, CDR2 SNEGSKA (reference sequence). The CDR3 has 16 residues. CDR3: CSAIPLGARVNYGYTF. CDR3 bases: TGCAGTGCGATCCCTTTGGGGGCGAGGGTGAACTATGGCTACACCTTC.